Below, 11 T cell receptor beta chains from the same sample are listed, as sequenced in a study of blood T cells in healthy people across ages. Together with a sample-barcoded 5' primer, a J-beta primer mix was included in a second PCR lasting roughly 6 to 12 cycles. One entry per CDR3 protein, called by TCRdb with MiXCR from the 5' RACE reads. The sample includes around 1,900,000 distinct CDR3 sequences, roughly two fifths of them seen just once. The sample was blood. Receptors were obtained from a human donor in good health.

CDR3 DNA: TGTGCCAGCAGCCGTCCGACAGGGGAAGGGTATGGCTACACCTTC. Translated: CASSRPTGEGYGYTF. The chain employs TRBV4-2 and TRBJ1-2, with 8 nucleotides matching TRBD1. CDR1 LGHNA and CDR2 YNFKEQ come from the germline V gene. Trimming at V came to 4 bases and at J to 5 bases, leaving 9 bases not matched to a gene. This CDR3 region has 15 residues.

The gene calls are TRBV24-1 and TRBJ2-1; 8 bases fit TRBD1. This CDR3 is built from 16 residues. V trimming: 7 bases; J trimming: 6 bases; junction bases outside the gene matches: 13. Germline assignment: CDR1 KGHDR and CDR2 SFDVKD. The CDR3 spells CATSPNTGGPCNEQFF. CDR3 DNA: TGTGCCACCAGCCCAAACACAGGGGGGCCCTGCAATGAGCAGTTCTTC.

The CDR3 is CASSFKGTSYEQYF. CDR3 sequence (DNA): TGTGCCAGCAGCTTTAAGGGAACCTCCTACGAGCAGTACTTC. The chain employs TRBV7-2 and TRBJ2-7; no clear D gene. V lost 3 bases and J lost 0, with 9 bases in between. Germline-derived CDR1 and CDR2 are SGHTA and FQGNSA. CDR3 length: 14 residues.

The chain combines TRBV7-6 with TRBJ2-7, with a possible D match to TRBD2 (5 bases). The CDR3 loop spans 15 amino acids. In germline, CDR1 is SGHVS, CDR2 FNYEAQ. With 7 bases removed from V and 5 bases from J, the gap between germline ends came to 21 bases. The CDR3 spells CASILYIPRGHEQYF. The CDR3 DNA is TGTGCCAGCATCCTTTATATACCCCGAGGGCACGAGCAGTACTTC.

This clonotype was observed a handful of times. The genes are TRBV20-1 and TRBJ2-1, with no clear D. This CDR3 has 12 residues. V was clipped by 6 bases and J by 12 bases, with 18 bases between them. CDR1 and CDR2 from the germline V gene are DFQATT and SNEGSKA (reference sequence). CDR3 bases: TGCAGTGCCAACTTAGACTCCCCCGGGCAGTTCTTC. Its translation: CSANLDSPGQFF.

There are a few counts of this clonotype. The chain has TRBV6-5 and TRBJ1-2; unclear D gene. The germline gives CDR1 MNHEY, CDR2 SVGAGI. Trimming removed 2 bases at V and 5 bases at J, with 9 bases between. The CDR3 loop spans 13 amino acids. The CDR3 here is CASSYSRAYGYTF. CDR3 in DNA: TGTGCCAGCAGTTACAGTAGGGCGTATGGCTACACCTTC.

This clonotype has only one observation. J is TRBJ1-6 and V is TRBV4-1; D ambiguous. The ends were cut back, 0 bases at V and 0 bases at J, with 6 bases in the middle. This CDR3 is built from 16 residues. Germline values: CDR1 MGHRA, CDR2 YSYEKL. The CDR3, as DNA: TGCGCCAGCAGCCAAGACGGCCTCTCCTATAATTCACCCCTCCACTTT. Amino acid sequence: CASSQDGLSYNSPLHF.

This sequence joins TRBV6-5 and TRBJ2-7; TRBD1 might be the D (6 bases). V lost 4 bases to trimming and J lost 1 base, with 14 bases between them. Germline CDR1 and CDR2: MNHEY and SVGAGI. The CDR3 consists of 15 residues. CDR3 DNA sequence: TGTGCCAGCAGTTCCCCTACAGGGCGTTCCTACGAGCAGTACTTC. Translated: CASSSPTGRSYEQYF.

Concerning this clonotype: A read error may account for a junction end that differs from germline. The chain links TRBV10-3 to TRBJ1-6, with 7 positions matching TRBD1. From germline, CDR1 is ENHRY and CDR2 SYGVKD. CDR3 size: 15 residues. The CDR3 DNA reads as TGTGCCATCCGTGAGGAGACAGGGTCTAATTCACCCCTCCACTTT. Its protein is CAIREETGSNSPLHF.

This sequence joins TRBV18 and TRBJ2-1; D may correspond to TRBD1 or TRBD2 (5 bases each). This CDR3 is 15 amino acids long. V lost 3 bases and J 5 bases, leaving 14 bases between the germline ends. The V gene's germline CDR1 is KGHSH and CDR2 LQKENI. CDR3 residues: CASSPTGPSDNEQFF. The CDR3 nucleotides read TGTGCCAGCTCACCGACGGGGCCGTCTGACAATGAGCAGTTCTTC. Filled out from reference TRBV18 and TRBJ2-1, the complete variable domain reads NAGVMQNPRHLVRRRGQEARLRCSPMKGHSHVYWYRQLPEEGLKFMVYLQKENIIDESGMPKERFSAEFPKEGPSILRIQQVVRGDSAAYFCASSPTGPSDNEQFFGPGTRLTVL.

The rearrangement links TRBV6-2 or TRBV6-3 to TRBJ1-1; 7 nucleotides match TRBD1. The ends lost 7 bases at V and 11 bases at J; junction bases unmatched: 10. The CDR3 runs 12 residues. Germline V gene lookup returns CDR1 MNHEY and CDR2 SVGEGT. CDR3 region: CASKKTDREAFF. The CDR3 nucleotides are TGTGCCAGCAAAAAAACCGACAGGGAGGCTTTCTTT.